This is a list of T cell receptor beta chains from one sample in a study of blood T cell repertoires in COVID-19. The table came from immunoSEQ multiplex PCR; TCRdb's copy has only in-frame clones and leaves some out. The sample contains over 150,000 clones, around 83% of which appear only once. The sequenced sample was peripheral blood. The receptors derive from a woman aged 70 to 79 who had recovered from COVID-19. CDR3s include the opening cysteine and the closing phenylalanine or tryptophan. Each record gives: clone size, V gene, D gene, J gene, CDR3 protein, CDR3 DNA. D genes are given only for firm matches. Clone size is not always given. Where it is, it says once, few, many or a class for expanded clones.

clone size: once
V gene: TRBV27
D gene: -
J gene: TRBJ2-7
CDR3 protein: CASSPLTKRRAYEQYF
CDR3 DNA: TGTGCCAGCAGTCCCCTGACTAAGCGGAGGGCCTACGAGCAGTACTTC

clone size: once
V gene: TRBV15
D gene: -
J gene: TRBJ2-3
CDR3 protein: CATSRDFQAGGRTDTQYF
CDR3 DNA: TGTGCCACCAGCAGAGATTTCCAGGCCGGGGGTCGCACAGATACGCAGTATTTT

clone size: -
V gene: TRBV5-1
D gene: -
J gene: TRBJ1-1
CDR3 protein: CASSLQLNTEAFF
CDR3 DNA: TGCGCCAGCAGCTTGCAATTGAACACTGAAGCTTTCTTT

clone size: few
V gene: TRBV4-1
D gene: -
J gene: TRBJ2-2
CDR3 protein: CASSLGLDTGELFF
CDR3 DNA: TGCGCCAGCAGCCTGGGGCTGGACACCGGGGAGCTGTTTTTT

clone size: few
V gene: TRBV27
D gene: TRBD1
J gene: TRBJ1-2
CDR3 protein: CASSFTTGDGGYTF
CDR3 DNA: TGTGCCAGCAGTTTCACTACAGGGGACGGTGGCTACACCTTC

clone size: -
V gene: TRBV4-1
D gene: -
J gene: TRBJ2-7
CDR3 protein: CASSQETRAYEQYF
CDR3 DNA: TGCGCCAGCAGCCAAGAAACCAGGGCATACGAGCAGTACTTC

clone size: -
V gene: TRBV27
D gene: -
J gene: TRBJ2-1
CDR3 protein: CASSFPGYNEQFF
CDR3 DNA: TGTGCCAGCAGTTTCCCGGGTTACAATGAGCAGTTCTTC

clone size: -
V gene: TRBV28
D gene: TRBD2
J gene: TRBJ2-5
CDR3 protein: CASSLRGGAQYF
CDR3 DNA: TGTGCCAGCAGTTTAAGGGGAGGGGCCCAGTACTTC

clone size: -
V gene: TRBV5-1
D gene: TRBD2
J gene: TRBJ2-1
CDR3 protein: CASSILAGAGNEQFF
CDR3 DNA: TGCGCCAGCAGCATACTAGCGGGGGCGGGGAATGAGCAGTTCTTC

clone size: -
V gene: TRBV7-8
D gene: -
J gene: TRBJ1-2
CDR3 protein: CASSLGAGWGYTF
CDR3 DNA: TGTGCCAGCAGCTTGGGGGCAGGGTGGGGCTACACCTTC

clone size: -
V gene: TRBV7-8
D gene: -
J gene: TRBJ2-4
CDR3 protein: CASSYSGGNIQYF
CDR3 DNA: TGTGCCAGCAGCTACAGCGGCGGAAACATTCAGTACTTC

clone size: -
V gene: TRBV9
D gene: TRBD2
J gene: TRBJ2-3
CDR3 protein: CASSPQTSGRATDTQYF
CDR3 DNA: TGTGCCAGCAGCCCCCAGACTAGCGGGAGGGCGACAGATACGCAGTATTTT

clone size: -
V gene: TRBV3-1/TRBV3-2
D gene: -
J gene: TRBJ2-1
CDR3 protein: CASSQGHYGYNEQFF
CDR3 DNA: TGTGCCAGCAGCCAAGGTCACTACGGTTACAATGAGCAGTTCTTC

clone size: -
V gene: TRBV19
D gene: TRBD2
J gene: TRBJ2-5
CDR3 protein: CASSQAGGGVETQYF
CDR3 DNA: TGTGCCAGTAGCCAAGCGGGGGGCGGGGTAGAGACCCAGTACTTC

clone size: -
V gene: TRBV5-4
D gene: TRBD2
J gene: TRBJ2-3
CDR3 protein: CASSSGGRRADTQYF
CDR3 DNA: TGTGCCAGCAGCTCGGGCGGGAGGAGGGCAGATACGCAGTATTTT

clone size: few
V gene: TRBV18
D gene: -
J gene: TRBJ2-2
CDR3 protein: CASSLQGLNTGELFF
CDR3 DNA: TGTGCCAGCTCACTACAGGGCCTGAACACCGGGGAGCTGTTTTTT

clone size: -
V gene: TRBV5-8
D gene: -
J gene: TRBJ2-7
CDR3 protein: CASAQTAYEQYF
CDR3 DNA: TGTGCCAGCGCCCAGACAGCCTACGAGCAGTACTTC

clone size: few
V gene: TRBV5-6
D gene: -
J gene: TRBJ1-3
CDR3 protein: CASSLGGAGNTIYF
CDR3 DNA: TGTGCCAGCAGCTTGGGGGGCGCTGGAAACACCATATATTTT

clone size: -
V gene: TRBV9
D gene: -
J gene: TRBJ2-7
CDR3 protein: CASSVGLTYEQYF
CDR3 DNA: TGTGCCAGCAGCGTAGGCCTAACCTACGAGCAGTACTTC

clone size: -
V gene: TRBV18
D gene: -
J gene: TRBJ1-1
CDR3 protein: CASSLRRGTEAFF
CDR3 DNA: TGTGCCAGCTCACTGAGAAGGGGCACTGAAGCTTTCTTT

clone size: -
V gene: TRBV7-2
D gene: -
J gene: TRBJ1-2
CDR3 protein: CASTSTWGVGYGYTF
CDR3 DNA: TGTGCCAGCACCTCGACCTGGGGCGTCGGCTATGGCTACACCTTC

clone size: -
V gene: TRBV18
D gene: TRBD2
J gene: TRBJ2-2
CDR3 protein: CASSPRASGTTANTGELFF
CDR3 DNA: TGTGCCAGCTCACCAAGGGCTAGCGGGACCACCGCGAACACCGGGGAGCTGTTTTTT

clone size: -
V gene: TRBV7-9
D gene: -
J gene: TRBJ1-1
CDR3 protein: CASSLGGVTEAFF
CDR3 DNA: TGTGCCAGCAGCTTAGGGGGGGTGACTGAAGCTTTCTTT

clone size: -
V gene: TRBV5-4
D gene: -
J gene: TRBJ1-4
CDR3 protein: CASSLPNEKLFF
CDR3 DNA: TGTGCCAGCAGCTTGCCGAATGAAAAACTGTTTTTT

clone size: -
V gene: TRBV13
D gene: TRBD1
J gene: TRBJ1-2
CDR3 protein: CASSLWRPGGLANYGYTF
CDR3 DNA: TGTGCCAGCAGCTTATGGCGGCCAGGGGGCTTAGCTAACTATGGCTACACCTTC

clone size: -
V gene: TRBV28
D gene: TRBD2
J gene: TRBJ2-1
CDR3 protein: CASKAYGSGGNEQFF
CDR3 DNA: TGTGCCAGCAAAGCTTACGGGAGCGGGGGCAATGAGCAGTTCTTC

clone size: once
V gene: TRBV6-5
D gene: -
J gene: TRBJ2-6
CDR3 protein: CASSYSNRAGANVLTF
CDR3 DNA: TGTGCCAGCAGTTACTCGAATCGGGCTGGGGCCAACGTCCTGACTTTC

clone size: -
V gene: TRBV18
D gene: -
J gene: TRBJ2-3
CDR3 protein: CASSPLRSTDTQYF
CDR3 DNA: TGTGCCAGCTCACCACTCAGGTCGACAGATACGCAGTATTTT

clone size: -
V gene: TRBV18
D gene: TRBD2
J gene: TRBJ2-5
CDR3 protein: CASSPLVAVGGVQETQYF
CDR3 DNA: TGTGCCAGCTCACCATTGGTCGCCGTGGGAGGGGTCCAAGAGACCCAGTACTTC

clone size: -
V gene: TRBV7-6
D gene: TRBD1
J gene: TRBJ2-7
CDR3 protein: CASSGNRGDLGAEQYF
CDR3 DNA: TGTGCCAGCAGCGGAAACAGGGGTGACCTCGGGGCCGAGCAGTACTTC

clone size: -
V gene: TRBV7-2
D gene: TRBD1
J gene: TRBJ1-2
CDR3 protein: CASSPRGRGNYGYTF
CDR3 DNA: TGTGCCAGCAGCCCCAGGGGGCGCGGGAACTATGGCTACACCTTC

clone size: -
V gene: TRBV7-2
D gene: -
J gene: TRBJ2-2
CDR3 protein: CASSLQGPNTGELFF
CDR3 DNA: TGTGCCAGCAGCTTACAGGGGCCTAACACCGGGGAGCTGTTTTTT

clone size: -
V gene: TRBV5-4
D gene: -
J gene: TRBJ1-4
CDR3 protein: CASSPWGRREKLFF
CDR3 DNA: TGTGCCAGCAGCCCCTGGGGGCGGAGGGAAAAACTGTTTTTT

clone size: -
V gene: TRBV2
D gene: TRBD1
J gene: TRBJ1-4
CDR3 protein: CASRGTGFDEKLFF
CDR3 DNA: TGTGCCAGCAGGGGGACAGGGTTCGATGAAAAACTGTTTTTT

clone size: once
V gene: TRBV30
D gene: -
J gene: TRBJ1-2
CDR3 protein: CAWSVLRARGNYGYTF
CDR3 DNA: TGTGCCTGGAGTGTACTCCGGGCCAGGGGCAACTATGGCTACACCTTC

clone size: once
V gene: TRBV27
D gene: -
J gene: TRBJ1-2
CDR3 protein: CASSPGVAIGYGYTF
CDR3 DNA: TGTGCCAGCAGTCCGGGGGTGGCGATTGGGTATGGCTACACCTTC

clone size: -
V gene: TRBV6-4
D gene: TRBD1
J gene: TRBJ1-2
CDR3 protein: CASSQTGENYGYTF
CDR3 DNA: TGTGCCAGCAGTCAGACAGGGGAAAACTATGGCTACACCTTC

clone size: -
V gene: TRBV7-6
D gene: TRBD2
J gene: TRBJ2-2
CDR3 protein: CASSLGAAGGPSDTGELFF
CDR3 DNA: TGTGCCAGCAGCTTAGGGGCAGCGGGAGGGCCGTCGGACACCGGGGAGCTGTTTTTT

clone size: -
V gene: TRBV7-3
D gene: -
J gene: TRBJ2-1
CDR3 protein: CASSGGLFNEQFF
CDR3 DNA: TGTGCCAGCAGCGGCGGACTTTTCAATGAGCAGTTCTTC

clone size: -
V gene: TRBV6-2/TRBV6-3
D gene: TRBD1
J gene: TRBJ2-7
CDR3 protein: CASSYGGTGGYEQYF
CDR3 DNA: TGTGCCAGCAGTTACGGGGGGACAGGGGGCTACGAGCAGTACTTC

clone size: -
V gene: TRBV7-2
D gene: TRBD1
J gene: TRBJ1-1
CDR3 protein: CASSRDRAPNTEAFF
CDR3 DNA: TGTGCCAGCAGCCGGGACAGGGCCCCGAACACTGAAGCTTTCTTT